This passage covers 22 T cell receptor beta chains from one sample sequenced in a study of T cells in Graves' hyperthyroidism and ophthalmopathy. The TCR beta CDR3 regions underwent amplification using RNA transcripts as the source. The HTBI primer set served for first-round RT-PCR of the TCR CDR3. TCRdb reanalysed the multiplex PCR reads using MiXCR and keeps one entry per CDR3 protein. The data hold about 720,000 distinct CDR3 sequences, with 15% to 20% observed a single time. The sample taken for sequencing was blood. The receptors were sampled from a woman aged 45 to 65 with Graves' hyperthyroidism that later progressed to Graves' ophthalmopathy.

The rearrangement uses TRBV7-9 and TRBJ2-7, with TRBD1 matching over 11 bases. CDR1 and CDR2 from the germline V gene are SEHNR and FQNEAQ (reference sequence). J gave up 1 base and V 3 bases, and 5 bases lay outside the gene matches. The CDR3 spans 16 residues. The CDR3 loop reads CASSFRGQGASYEQYF. The CDR3 DNA sequence: TGTGCCAGCAGCTTTCGAGGACAGGGGGCATCCTACGAGCAGTACTTC.

V and J are TRBV20-1 and TRBJ2-1; 9 bases agree with TRBD2. The CDR3 consists of 12 residues. The J segment lost 5 bases and the V segment lost 4 bases, leaving 0 bases of the junction unmatched. Germline CDR1 DFQATT, CDR2 SNEGSKA (reference sequence). The chain's CDR3 is CSAIAGDNEQFF. For the CDR3, the DNA is TGCAGTGCTATAGCGGGGGACAATGAGCAGTTCTTC.

The J gene is TRBJ1-4, the V gene TRBV4-1, with D tentatively TRBD1 (6 bases). Germline V gives CDR1 MGHRA, CDR2 YSYEKL. CDR3 length: 16 residues. V dropped 1 base and J dropped 4 bases, with 13 bases sitting between them. The CDR3 DNA follows: TGCGCCAGCAGCCAAGCTTTCGGGACACTTAATGAAAAACTGTTTTTT. Its translation: CASSQAFGTLNEKLFF.

This clonotype was counted a few times. This chain uses TRBV29-1 with TRBJ1-2, with 7 bases that match TRBD1. The CDR3 contains 13 residues. Germline CDR1 reads SQVTM; CDR2 reads ANQGSEA. The V gene end was trimmed by 4 bases and the J gene end by 0 bases; junction bases not matched to a gene: 2. CDR3 bases: TGCAGCGTTGGGGACAGTACTAACTATGGCTACACCTTC. Translation: CSVGDSTNYGYTF.

The gene calls are TRBV29-1 and TRBJ1-5; D is undetermined. The CDR3 sequence is 14 residues long. Per the germline V gene, CDR1 is SQVTM and CDR2 is ANQGSEA. The ends were cut back, 1 base at V and 5 bases at J, with 12 bases in the middle. DNA of the CDR3: TGCAGCGTTGAAGTGGGCCAGGACGATCAGCCCCAGCATTTT. Its protein is CSVEVGQDDQPQHF.

This clonotype was found a few times. The V and J genes are TRBV20-1 and TRBJ2-1; TRBD2 matches 8 bases. Germline V gives CDR1 DFQATT, CDR2 SNEGSKA (reference sequence). The CDR3 extends over 13 amino acids. Trimming at V came to 4 bases and at J to 6 bases, leaving 5 bases not matched to a gene. CDR3: CSANGGVSNEQFF. Written as DNA, the CDR3 is TGCAGTGCTAACGGGGGGGTTTCCAATGAGCAGTTCTTC.

This clonotype has a count of ten or more. This sequence joins TRBV5-1 and TRBJ2-1; the match to TRBD2 covers 9 bases. The junction had 7 bases not matched to a gene; V was cut back by 2 bases and J by 4 bases. CDR3 size: 16 residues. Germline values: CDR1 SGHRS, CDR2 YFSETQ. The CDR3 spells CASSFGRGGSYNEQFF. The CDR3 DNA sequence: TGCGCCAGCAGCTTTGGGCGGGGGGGCAGTTACAATGAGCAGTTCTTC.

This clonotype has a count of ten or more. The rearrangement uses TRBV11-2 and TRBJ1-1; the match to TRBD1 covers 7 bases. The V and J ends lost 4 bases and 0 bases, in that order; junction bases with no gene match: 8. Germline CDR1 SGHAT, CDR2 FQNNGV. This CDR3 spans 16 amino acids. CDR3 sequence reads: CASSSPRGVVNTEAFF. The CDR3 coding sequence is TGTGCCAGCAGCTCGCCCAGGGGGGTGGTGAACACTGAAGCTTTCTTT.

This clonotype was seen ten or more times. The CDR3 loop is CASRQGVGNQPQHF. The CDR3 DNA reads as TGTGCCAGCAGACAGGGGGTAGGAAATCAGCCCCAGCATTTT. J is TRBJ1-5 and V is TRBV12-3 or TRBV12-4, with 8 bases fitting TRBD1. This CDR3 comprises 14 residues. Trimming took 6 bases from V and 4 from J; bases not matched to a gene: 5.

Many counts were recorded for this clonotype. This chain uses TRBV20-1 with TRBJ1-6; no firm D call. CDR1 DFQATT and CDR2 SNEGSKA come from the germline V gene (reference sequence). The CDR3 runs to 13 residues. Deletions cut 0 bases from V and 7 bases from J, with 7 bases between. The CDR3 sequence: CSARDRTNSPLHF. In DNA, the CDR3 is TGCAGTGCTAGAGATCGGACCAATTCACCCCTCCACTTT.

In this sample, this clonotype turned up a few times. The V gene is TRBV9, the J gene TRBJ2-1; D gene unclear. CDR3 size: 15 residues. Germline CDR1 reads SGDLS; CDR2 reads YYNGEE. Trimming shortened V by 4 bases and J by 6 bases, and 17 bases separated the two germline ends. CDR3 DNA sequence: TGTGCCAGCAGCACAGCAGGTTCGGAAGGCAATGAGCAGTTCTTC. It translates to CASSTAGSEGNEQFF.

With regard to this clonotype: At one of its ends the junction is not consistent with the germline gene, which may arise from a read error. The genes are TRBV4-1 and TRBJ2-5; D gene unclear. The CDR3 runs to 14 residues. Germline V CDR1 and CDR2: MGHRA, YSYEKL. CDR3 region: CASNQGRVEETQYF. The CDR3 nucleotides are TGCGCCAGCAACCAAGGGCGAGTGGAAGAGACCCAGTACTTC.

This clonotype was detected only a few times. The chain uses TRBV20-1 and TRBJ2-1; a possible D gene is TRBD1 (5 bases). Germline CDR1 is DFQATT and CDR2 is SNEGSKA (reference sequence). The CDR3 totals 13 residues. V was clipped by 6 bases and J by 7 bases, with 16 bases between them. The CDR3 protein is CSAYRQTWNEQFF. In nucleotides, the CDR3 is TGCAGTGCCTACCGACAGACTTGGAATGAGCAGTTCTTC.

This clonotype was recorded many times. V is TRBV12-3 or TRBV12-4 and J is TRBJ1-5, with D maybe TRBD1 (6 bases). There are 14 residues in the CDR3. Trimming shortened V by 6 bases and J by 6 bases, and 15 bases separated the two germline ends. CDR3 region: CASSPAQGGQPQHF. The CDR3 DNA reads as TGTGCCAGCAGCCCCGCACAGGGAGGTCAGCCCCAGCATTTT.

This clonotype was observed a few times. The chain uses TRBV24-1 and TRBJ1-2; D gene unclear. The CDR3 length is 13 residues. The germline V gene encodes CDR1 KGHDR and CDR2 SFDVKD. The V end lost 7 bases, the J end lost 3 bases, and 11 bases lay between the germline ends. This chain's CDR3 is CATRDHWDYGYTF. The CDR3 DNA is TGTGCCACCAGGGATCACTGGGACTATGGCTACACCTTC.

Of note for this clonotype: This CDR3 fails to terminate in the conserved phenylalanine or tryptophan, so it likely reflects a read error. The chain is built from TRBV6-1 and TRBJ1-2; 9 nucleotides align to TRBD1. Germline loops: CDR1 MNHNS, CDR2 SASEGT. The junction had 13 bases not matched to a gene; V was cut back by 6 bases and J by 2 bases. CDR3 length equals 17 residues. CDR3 sequence (DNA): TGTGCCAGCAGCCCGAGAATTACAGGGGGCGCGAACTATGGCTACACCCTC. Its translation is CASSPRITGGANYGYTL.

This rearrangement joins TRBV20-1 to TRBJ2-1; 11 bases map to TRBD2. Trimming cost V 6 bases and J 4 bases; bases outside gene matches: 8. Per germline, CDR1 DFQATT and CDR2 SNEGSKA (reference sequence). This CDR3 is 15 amino acids long. The DNA for the CDR3 is TGCAGTGCAGCCCTAGCGGGGGGTTCTTACAATGAGCAGTTCTTC. It is translated as CSAALAGGSYNEQFF.

V gene TRBV3-1 combines with J gene TRBJ2-3; 7 nucleotides line up with TRBD2. CDR1 LGHDT and CDR2 YNNKEL come from the germline V gene (reference sequence). The CDR3 totals 15 residues. V was pared by 6 bases and J by 4 bases, with 10 bases of the junction left unmatched. The CDR3 reads CASSSRTSTSDTQYF. In DNA, the CDR3 is TGTGCCAGCAGTTCCCGGACTAGTACATCAGATACGCAGTATTTT.

The chain couples TRBV20-1 to TRBJ1-5, with 7 bases fitting TRBD1. V lost 2 bases and J lost 3; bases outside the gene matches: 4. The CDR3 totals 14 residues. CDR1 DFQATT and CDR2 SNEGSKA come from the germline V gene (reference sequence). Here the CDR3 DNA reads TGCAGTGCTAGAACCGACAGGGCCAATCAGCCCCAGCATTTT. The encoded protein is CSARTDRANQPQHF.

This clonotype has more than one count but fewer than ten. The gene calls are TRBV3-1 and TRBJ1-6, with 9 nucleotides matching TRBD1. V was clipped by 0 bases and J by 8 bases; unmatched bases: 8. The germline V gene has CDR1 LGHDT and CDR2 YNNKEL (reference sequence). CDR3 length: 17 residues. This CDR3 reads CASSQEEGTGYDSPLHF. The CDR3 DNA follows: TGTGCCAGCAGCCAAGAAGAAGGGACAGGGTATGATTCACCCCTCCACTTT.

The chain has TRBV6-2 or TRBV6-3 and TRBJ1-6, with 7 bases lining up with TRBD1. Losses at the gene ends were 5 bases for V and 8 bases for J; bases not matched to a gene: 6. Germline V lookup: CDR1 MNHEY, CDR2 SVGEGT. The CDR3 totals 14 residues. In DNA, the CDR3 is TGTGCCAGCAGTATGGACAGGTCACATTCACCCCTCCACTTT. Its protein product is CASSMDRSHSPLHF.

The CDR3 loop reads CASSSQRSLEETQYF. CDR3 DNA sequence: TGTGCCAGCAGCTCGCAGCGTAGTCTTGAAGAGACCCAGTACTTC. V usage is TRBV5-4 and J usage is TRBJ2-5; the D is unclear. The germline V and J ends were trimmed by 3 bases and 3 bases, with 15 bases remaining between them. Looked up from germline, CDR1 is SGHNT and CDR2 is YYREEE (reference sequence). This CDR3 has 15 residues.